These T cell receptor beta chains were read from a single sample in a study of CD8 T cells in Susac syndrome. TCRdb re-analysed the immunoSEQ multiplex PCR reads in MiXCR, keeping a single row per CDR3 protein. The sample lists around 110,000 distinct CDR3 sequences, 96% occurring once. Sequencing was performed on CD4+ T cells from PBMCs. Receptors were obtained from a human donor with Susac syndrome. CDR3s include the opening cysteine and the closing phenylalanine or tryptophan. The D gene is left open where the match is weak. Size is omitted from some rows. Given values are once, few, many or a class for expanded clones.

D gene,V gene,J gene,clone size,CDR3 length,CDR3 DNA,CDR3 protein
-,TRBV24-1,TRBJ2-1,-,15,TGTGCCACCAGTGATCAGGGGACTGTTAATGAGGAGCAGTTCTTC,CATSDQGTVNEEQFF
-,TRBV12-3/TRBV12-4,TRBJ1-2,once,12,TGTGCCAGCAGTTTCGGGGAGGGGAGCTACACCTTC,CASSFGEGSYTF
TRBD2,TRBV12-3/TRBV12-4,TRBJ2-2,-,16,TGTGCCAGCAGTTTGAGGCTAGCGGCGAACACCGGGGAGCTGTTTTTT,CASSLRLAANTGELFF
-,TRBV28,TRBJ2-7,-,13,TGTGCCAGCAGTCCGAGCACCTCCTACGAGCAGTACTTC,CASSPSTSYEQYF
-,TRBV30,TRBJ2-7,-,12,TGTGCCTGGAGGGACAGCTCCTACGAGCAGTACTTC,CAWRDSSYEQYF
-,TRBV7-2,TRBJ2-2,-,13,TGTGCCAGCAGCTTACATCTGGGCGGGGAGCTGTTTTTT,CASSLHLGGELFF
TRBD1,TRBV6-1,TRBJ1-3,-,17,TGTGCCAGCAGTGAAGCAATAGGGACAGCCTCTGGAAACACCATATATTTT,CASSEAIGTASGNTIYF
-,TRBV12-3/TRBV12-4,TRBJ2-5,-,11,TGTGCCAGCAAGGATTGGGAGACCCAGTACTTC,CASKDWETQYF
-,TRBV28,TRBJ1-4,-,15,TGTGCCAGCAGCCGCGACAGCTCACCTTCTGAAAAACTGTTTTTT,CASSRDSSPSEKLFF
-,TRBV20-1,TRBJ2-3,-,14,TGCAGTGCTAGAGCGGGGCGAAACACAGATACGCAGTATTTT,CSARAGRNTDTQYF
TRBD2,TRBV4-2,TRBJ2-3,-,16,TGTGCCAGCAGCGCTAACCCAGCGGGAGTGTTAGATACGCAGTATTTT,CASSANPAGVLDTQYF
-,TRBV20-1,TRBJ2-2,-,12,TGCAGTGCTAGAGGGGTCACCGGGGAGCTGTTTTTT,CSARGVTGELFF
-,TRBV20-1,TRBJ1-2,-,15,TGCAGTGCTAGAGAGGCGCCGGCCAGCACAAGGGGCTACACCTTC,CSAREAPASTRGYTF
-,TRBV20-1,TRBJ2-4,-,14,TGCAGTGCGGTGGGACGGCTAGCCAAAAACATTCAGTACTTC,CSAVGRLAKNIQYF
TRBD1,TRBV15,TRBJ1-4,once,16,TGTGCCACCAGCACCCTAAGACAGGGCTATAATGAAAAACTGTTTTTT,CATSTLRQGYNEKLFF